This T cell receptor beta chain was documented in a study of control samples from healthy donors and cancer patients. This clone was recorded once. Germline loops: CDR1 LGHNA, CDR2 YSLEER. The CDR3 loop spans 15 amino acids. V gave up 0 bases and J gave up 2 bases, with 11 bases separating them. Sequencing used immunoSEQ multiplex PCR; TCRdb keeps in-frame clones, though not all of them. Counted here are approximately 97,000 clones, 92% occurring once; the ten biggest clones make up 2.5%. This TCR came from a woman between 18 and 30 years old in good health. Material: blood. The J gene is TRBJ2-7, the V gene TRBV4-3; unclear D gene. CDR3 sequence (DNA): TGCGCCAGCAGCCAAGAATTGGCGTTCACCTACGAGCAGTACTTC. Encoded protein: CASSQELAFTYEQYF.